The subject of this entry is one TCR beta chain. This sample is part of a study of T cell changes during pregnancy in multiple sclerosis. The assay was immunoSEQ multiplex PCR, and TCRdb's table has in-frame clones only and misses some. This sample carries under 25,000 clones, roughly 87% of them seen once, and the ten largest clones take roughly 8%. Germline values: CDR1 SGHDN, CDR2 FVKESK. The CDR3 is 16 amino acids. Trimming cost V 1 base and J 3 bases; bases outside gene matches: 9. Sample: CD8+ T cells from peripheral blood mononuclear cells, taken after pregnancy. The chain carries TRBV14 and TRBJ2-7; 7 positions match TRBD2. The sequence was obtained from a female donor with multiple sclerosis, enrolled in a pregnancy study. The CDR3 sequence is CASSQGGTGLIYEQYF. The CDR3 DNA reads TGTGCCAGCAGCCAAGGGGGAACGGGACTAATCTACGAGCAGTACTTC.